The clone carrying this T cell receptor (beta chain) has at least ten counts. The antigen remains undetermined. The data derive from a study of human T cells and chemical hapten exposure. The wider study: The study patch tested 0.01% DPC on the upper back and read results at 6 days.

Overall study findings and caveats: Expanded TCR counts at PT1 went up together with patch test score, a positive correlation.

Time point of the sample: patch test 1, 2 weeks after DPC sensitization. The treatment was: therapeutic diphenylcyclopropenone sensitization with weekly scalp DPC. TCRdb processed the RACE reads anew with MiXCR; each CDR3 protein has one entry. The sample shows some 380,000 distinct CDR3 sequences, more than 4.5% of them seen only once. From germline, CDR1 is KGHDR and CDR2 SFDVKD. V was trimmed by 5 bases and J by 8 bases, leaving 11 bases between them. The CDR3 is made up of 13 amino acids. The receptor comes from a woman aged 45-60 years with alopecia areata. Some clones in this sample may be carry-over from other donors' samples. The chain uses TRBV24-1 and TRBJ1-4; D ambiguous. Material: whole blood, obtained in connection with sensitization to the hapten diphenylcyclopropenone (DPC). The CDR3 nucleotides read TGTGCCACCAGTGGACGGGAACACGAAAAACTGTTTTTT. Translated, it gives CATSGREHEKLFF.